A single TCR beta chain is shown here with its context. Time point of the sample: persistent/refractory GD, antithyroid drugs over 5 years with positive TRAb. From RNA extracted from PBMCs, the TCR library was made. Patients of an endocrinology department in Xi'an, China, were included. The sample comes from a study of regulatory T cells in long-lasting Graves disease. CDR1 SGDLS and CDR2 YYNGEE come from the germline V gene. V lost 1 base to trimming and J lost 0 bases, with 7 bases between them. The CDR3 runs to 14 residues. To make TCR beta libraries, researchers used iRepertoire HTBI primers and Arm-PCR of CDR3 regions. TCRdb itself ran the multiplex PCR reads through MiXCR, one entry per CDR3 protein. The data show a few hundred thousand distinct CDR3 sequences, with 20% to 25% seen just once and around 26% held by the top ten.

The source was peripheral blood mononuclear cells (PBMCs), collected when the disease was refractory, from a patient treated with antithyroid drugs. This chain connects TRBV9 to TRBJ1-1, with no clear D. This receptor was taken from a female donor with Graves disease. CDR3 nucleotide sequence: TGTGCCAGCAGCGTAAAGGGAATGAACACTGAAGCTTTCTTT. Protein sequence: CASSVKGMNTEAFF.